Here is one TCR beta chain with its context. Its antigen is as yet unknown. Chemo-refractory metastatic non-small-cell lung cancer patients were treated with focal radiation plus CTLA-4 blockade with ipilimumab. This sample is drawn from a study of radiotherapy plus CTLA-4 blockade in lung cancer. Overall study: Objective responses occurred in about a sixth of patients; about 32% had disease control. Points from the study as a whole: Early clone dynamics of blood T cells, plus interferon-beta, reportedly predicted response best. After radiotherapy and ipilimumab, tumor-derived clones expanded in peripheral blood.

This table comes from immunoSEQ multiplex PCR, and its TCRdb copy is limited to in-frame clones, with some not included. The sample lists 65,000 to 85,000 clones; 70% to 85% were seen once. Trimming removed 2 bases from V and 6 bases from J, with 14 bases in between. Germline CDR1 is SGHRS and CDR2 is YFSETQ. The CDR3 has 14 amino acids. The genes are TRBV5-1 and TRBJ1-2, with D unclear. The sequence derives from a human donor with non-small cell lung cancer whose response to radiotherapy plus ipilimumab could not be evaluated. This specimen was peripheral blood, taken from a patient treated with radiotherapy plus ipilimumab. The CDR3 sequence is CASSFTGRNDGYTF. The DNA for the CDR3 is TGCGCCAGCAGCTTTACGGGAAGGAACGATGGCTACACCTTC.